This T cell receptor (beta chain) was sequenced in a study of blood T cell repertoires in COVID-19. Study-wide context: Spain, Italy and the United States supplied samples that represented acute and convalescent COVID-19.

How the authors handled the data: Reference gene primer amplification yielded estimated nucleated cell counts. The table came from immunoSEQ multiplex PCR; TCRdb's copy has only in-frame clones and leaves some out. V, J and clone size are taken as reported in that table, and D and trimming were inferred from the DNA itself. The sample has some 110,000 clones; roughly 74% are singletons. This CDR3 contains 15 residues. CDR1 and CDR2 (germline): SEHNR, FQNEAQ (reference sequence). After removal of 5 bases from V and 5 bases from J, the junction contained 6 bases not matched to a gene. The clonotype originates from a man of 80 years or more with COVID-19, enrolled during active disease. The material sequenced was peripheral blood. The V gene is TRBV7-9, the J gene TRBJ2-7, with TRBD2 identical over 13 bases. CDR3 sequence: CASSPTSGRQNEQYF. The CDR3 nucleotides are TGTGCCAGCAGCCCGACTAGCGGGAGGCAGAACGAGCAGTACTTC.